One and the same sample provided the 8 T cell receptor beta chains below, sequenced in a study of blood T cell repertoires in COVID-19. The protocol was immunoSEQ multiplex PCR, while the TCRdb copy is restricted to in-frame clones and leaves out a portion. The table records a few hundred thousand clones, less than 90% of them present only once. Specimen: peripheral blood. The receptors here all came from a woman in her forties or fifties with acute or convalescent COVID-19.

The chain combines TRBV10-1 with TRBJ2-7, with D possibly matching TRBD2 (6 bases). Germline V CDR1 and CDR2: WNHNN, SYGVQD (reference sequence). The CDR3 is 14 amino acids. V was pared by 4 bases and J by 1 base, with 11 bases between. The CDR3 here is CASSVGEESYEQYF. CDR3 nucleotides: TGCGCCAGCAGTGTGGGGGAGGAGTCCTACGAGCAGTACTTC.

The chain combines TRBV7-3 with TRBJ2-3; 10 positions agree with TRBD1. The germline gives CDR1 SGHTA, CDR2 FQGTGA. The V gene end was trimmed by 5 bases and the J gene end by 5 bases; junction bases not matched to a gene: 4. This CDR3 is 14 amino acids long. In DNA form, the CDR3 reads TGTGCCAGCAGCCCGGGACAGGGGATAGATACGCAGTATTTT. Translation gives CASSPGQGIDTQYF.

The genes are TRBV2 and TRBJ2-3; D unresolved. Germline CDR1 SNHLY, CDR2 FYNNEI. This CDR3 is 15 amino acids long. Deletions cut 4 bases from V and 0 bases from J, with 11 bases between. The CDR3 region is CASSASYSSTDTQYF. In DNA, the CDR3 is TGTGCCAGCAGTGCCTCTTATTCTAGCACAGATACGCAGTATTTT. The full variable domain, in which reference TRBV2 and TRBJ2-3 provide the parts outside the CDR3, is EPEVTQTPSHQVTQMGQEVILRCVPISNHLYFYWYRQILGQKVEFLVSFYNNEISEKSEIFDDQFSVERPDGSNFTLKIRSTKLEDSAMYFCASSASYSSTDTQYFGPGTRLTVL.

This clone was counted once. The genes are TRBV3-1 (or the pseudogene TRBV3-2) and TRBJ2-2; perhaps TRBD1 as D (6 bases). Germline assignment: CDR1 LGHDT and CDR2 YNNKEL (reference sequence). The CDR3 has 16 amino acids. The V gene lost 1 base and the J gene lost 0 bases, with 9 bases spanning the gap. CDR3 loop: CASSQVRTANTGELFF. CDR3 in DNA: TGTGCCAGCAGCCAAGTCAGGACAGCGAACACCGGGGAGCTGTTTTTT.

The V call is TRBV18, the J call TRBJ1-5, with no clear D. Germline V gene lookup returns CDR1 KGHSH and CDR2 LQKENI. Trimming removed 3 bases from V and 9 bases from J, with 12 bases in between. The CDR3 has 13 residues. The CDR3 DNA reads as TGTGCCAGCTCACCTAGCCTCGGTTGGCCCCAGCATTTT. Translating it yields CASSPSLGWPQHF.

This chain joins TRBV3-1 (or the pseudogene TRBV3-2) and TRBJ2-5, with 10 positions matching TRBD1. The CDR3 contains 15 residues. Germline lookup yields CDR1 LGHDT and CDR2 YNNKEL (reference sequence). V was clipped by 0 bases and J by 5 bases; unmatched bases: 3. CDR3 sequence reads: CASSQDGTGEETQYF. CDR3 sequence (DNA): TGTGCCAGCAGCCAAGATGGGACAGGGGAGGAGACCCAGTACTTC.

The chain joins TRBV6-2 or TRBV6-3 to TRBJ2-5, with no clear D. Per germline, CDR1 MNHEY and CDR2 SVGEGT. The CDR3 loop spans 11 amino acids. The V and J ends lost 4 bases and 9 bases respectively, with 9 bases between them. The CDR3 is CASSSGRAQYF. The CDR3 DNA reads as TGTGCCAGCAGTTCCGGCCGGGCCCAGTACTTC.

A word on this clone: Other nucleotide sequences from this sample produce the same CDR3. The chain has TRBV7-2 and TRBJ2-7, with 9 positions matching TRBD2. The CDR3 runs 15 residues. Trimming cost V 5 bases and J 4 bases; bases outside gene matches: 9. The germline V gene encodes CDR1 SGHTA and CDR2 FQGNSA. CDR3 nucleotide sequence: TGTGCCAGCAGCCCCTATAGCGGGAGTACATACGAGCAGTACTTC. Residues: CASSPYSGSTYEQYF. Full variable domain (outside the CDR3, taken from reference TRBV7-2 and TRBJ2-7): GAGVSQSPSNKVTEKGKDVELRCDPISGHTALYWYRQSLGQGLEFLIYFQGNSAPDKSGLPSDRFSAERTGGSVSTLTIQRTQQEDSAVYLCASSPYSGSTYEQYFGPGTRLTVT.